This TCR beta chain was recorded in a study of cytomegalovirus exposure and HLA in healthy donors (dated by TCRdb to 2016 to 2017). For the study in its entirety: An earlier analysis of around 600 of the donors reported 250 to 350 Gb of sequence data and roughly 100 million unique TCR beta sequences from roughly 200 million T cells. Every discovery cohort repertoire had been produced on one sequencing platform. Of the roughly 390 genotyped donors, roughly 85% fell in the genetic ancestry cluster associated with self-reported Caucasian donors. An earlier analysis of some 600 of the donors applied high-throughput TCR beta sequencing to assess whether each TCR beta V gene segment acted as functional or pseudogenic. The T cell repertoires of around 670 subjects were profiled by immunosequencing and related to cytomegalovirus serostatus. The study was designed to test whether signatures of past pathogen exposure could be identified by cataloging public T cell receptors. High-throughput TCR immunosequencing, statistical association of individual TCRs with disease status, and machine learning were combined to predict cytomegalovirus infection status. On average, 235,054 unique TCR beta nucleotide sequences were sequenced per donor among 398 genotyped donors of the cohort, with approximately 18% of those sequences being non-productive. Typing coverage varied by locus: about 620-630 donors for A, B, C, DRB1 and DQB1; roughly 500 for DQA1; some 610 for DPA1; 400 to 480 for DPB1. The later analysis used no new phenotypic data to find candidate immune exposures, relying instead on TCR beta sequences and their occurrence across donors. Alongside the repertoire data, information on donor age, sex, ethnicity and CMV serostatus was compiled. A separate validation cohort of about 110 different subjects was used in addition to the roughly 720-subject first cohort. To study patterns of TCR occurrence, a later analysis re-analyzed previously published TCR beta repertoires from just over 650 donors and added high-resolution HLA genotyping. Class I and class II HLA loci were covered by the typing at four-digit resolution. Genome-wide SNP genotypes for about 55% of the roughly 670 donors were used in a later genetic analysis, which treated that subset as a discovery cohort. An early release covering roughly 600 HLA-typed donors comprised roughly 300 gigabases of sequencing data and tens of millions of unique TCR sequences. Four to six DR-DQ haplotypes were handled as single units for association and clustering, since linkage in the cohort was strong.

Overall study results and their limits: When HLA alleles, especially DR and DQ, strongly co-occurred, attributing TCR associations to individual alleles was difficult. Some IMGT-functional V segments, including TRBV6-2 and TRBV6-3, could not be distinguished by the 87-base-pair reads and were therefore excluded. Because HLA typing was missing for some donors at each locus, association tests included only the typed subset. In an earlier analysis of fewer than 700 of the donors, most TCR beta V segments appeared in productive rearrangements about 87% or about 30% of the time, broadly matching IMGT annotations. At a false discovery rate of 0.05, a later analysis linked 16,000 or so TCR beta sequences to specific HLA alleles. According to a later genetic analysis, donors in an Asian-associated ancestry cluster had fewer N-insertions in productive TCRs than the approximately 710-donor mean. A later analysis found that HLA-associated TCR beta chains were more clonally expanded and had lower generation probabilities than equally common non-associated chains. In both the original and validation cohorts, the classifier was reported to diagnose cytomegalovirus status with high specificity and sensitivity. The authors suggested that the approach could potentially be extended to other disease states and immunological phenotypes. Only TCR beta chains were sequenced in this cohort, and the absence of alpha or paired-chain data limited detectable features. A later analysis reported that several top co-occurrence clusters appeared linked to parvovirus B19, influenza, CMV and Epstein-Barr virus. Because counts were too low, around 17 rarely observed V segments, including chromosome 9 orphons, were left out of the earlier analysis of about 620 of the donors. A total of roughly 160 TCR beta chains were listed by the study as associated with cytomegalovirus. Most TCR sequences were seen in very few donors, while some public TCRs were found in many individuals. The sequencing pipeline was judged likely to have produced a cluster of highly shared sequence variants as a technical artifact. According to a later analysis, TCR association rates differed among HLA loci, with DRB1 alleles showing the most associated TCRs and HLA-C alleles showing the fewest. A later analysis found that most CMV-associated TCR beta chains appeared HLA-restricted, with HLA associations seemingly driven largely by CMV exposure. Sequencing depth was assumed to be roughly uniform across donors in the presence/absence analyses, though that assumption may not hold. The only immune exposure information available for the cohort was CMV serostatus. Linkage disequilibrium might explain the correlated functional status among segregating V segments, but an unknown experimental factor could not be excluded. A further reported finding was that TCR beta sequences accurately predicted the HLA-A and HLA-B alleles for most subjects in the first cohort. An association between a missense DCLRE1C variant and V-gene and J-gene trimming of TCR beta chains was found in a later genetic analysis and replicated in an independent cohort. In vitro tests confirmed that a few of the cytomegalovirus-associated TCR beta chains recognize cytomegalovirus antigens.

The sample holds a few counts of this clone. Its antigen remains unidentified. No per-base quality is available; no much larger clone lies one base away. The cohort was made up of 666 healthy bone marrow donors. At the time of sampling, every cohort member was nominally healthy, though immune exposures that went unrecorded were likely present. The donor tested CMV seronegative and was one of the 352 seronegative cohort members. Each donor provided a peripheral blood sample, and peripheral blood mononuclear cells were used for TCR beta sequencing. The Qiagen DNeasy Blood Extraction Kit was used to extract genomic DNA from the blood cell samples. The CDR3 measures 14 amino acids from cysteine to phenylalanine. Kept here is only the CDR3 DNA, which spans 42 bases and is read in frame from base 1. The germline V gene specifies SGHRS as CDR1 and YFSETQ as CDR2. V was cut back by 1 base and J by 4 bases, leaving a gap of 8 bases between them.

The receptor library was made with the immunoSEQ multiplex PCR assay. A mixture of 60 forward primers for TCR Vbeta segments and 13 reverse primers for TCR Jbeta segments was used in the multiplex PCR. The CDR3 region of rearranged TCR beta genes was amplified from genomic DNA by a multiplex PCR assay. On the Illumina HiSeq System, the amplified TCR beta libraries were sequenced as 87-base-pair reads. Concerning the study's data processing: A later analysis counted around 72 million unique TCR beta chains across the 700 or so repertoires, and some 11 million of these chains were shared by at least two donors. Raw reads were error-corrected and collapsed into unique sequences by a nearest-neighbor algorithm in which closely related sequences were merged to remove PCR and sequencing errors. V, D and J gene segments were assigned by aligning CDR3 sequences to IMGT reference sequences. For a sequence to be retained, a match of at least six nucleotides to both a V gene segment and a J gene segment was required. A rearrangement counted as productive if the CDR3 had no stop codons and remained in frame with V and J, and every other rearrangement counted as non-productive. CDR3 was defined according to IMGT convention as the region running from the second conserved V-encoded cysteine to the conserved J-encoded phenylalanine. Sequences without an unambiguous match to a single V gene segment were excluded from the earlier analysis of about 600 of the donors. An earlier analysis of fewer than 750 of the donors called V segments functional above 56.7% productive rearrangements and segregating when the between-donor standard deviation exceeded 5%. To diagnose cytomegalovirus status from the catalog of TCR beta chain sequences, a statistical classification framework was built. A later analysis assigned V and J genes by comparing TCR nucleotide sequences with IMGT/GENE-DB human TR gene sequences. The TCRdist pipeline was used in a later analysis to assign CDR3 sequences and most-parsimonious VDJ recombination scenarios. In a later analysis, each TCR beta chain was defined by its CDR3 amino acid sequence together with its V-gene family, and reads lacking a unique V-gene family were excluded. To address suspected cross-contamination and a sequencing artifact, a later analysis removed roughly 580 highly shared, low-generation-probability nucleotide sequences. In a later analysis, a clonal expansion index was calculated for each public chain from normalized within-repertoire ranks of inferred template counts. In a later analysis, generation probabilities were computed with a VDJ recombination model fitted to out-of-frame rearrangements, and the resulting probabilities were checked against IGoR. In a later analysis, hypergeometric tests were used to score TCR-TCR, TCR-HLA and TCR-CMV co-occurrence, with a repertoire-size bias correction applied to TCR pairs. To estimate false discovery rates, a later analysis permuted the HLA or CMV assignments 20 times. In a later analysis, co-occurring TCRs were grouped using DBSCAN, with TCRdist sequence similarity added in when clustering inside HLA-allele-positive subsets. Co-occurrence clustering excluded repertoires with fewer than 30,000 or more than 120,000 public chains, plus five with anomalous nucleotide sharing. The source is immuneACCESS, and TCRdb retained only in-frame sequences with V and J called. Part of the clones is not carried over; for the studies checked, unresolved V genes explain less than half of this, and the remainder is unexplained. V and J calls and clone size are given by that table; D and trimming were obtained from the DNA. This sample has some 150,000 clones in its table, and approximately 74% of those were observed once. The ten largest clonotypes hold about 2.7% of the sample.

Sequencing was performed on PBMCs. This receptor was identified in a woman aged 25 to 45 in good health and CMV-seronegative. The rearranged segments are TRBV5-1 and TRBJ1-4; too little of a D gene remains to name it. The CDR3 in this case is CASSLTELNEKLFF. The bases read TGCGCCAGCAGCTTGACAGAGCTTAATGAAAAACTGTTTTTT.